This is a list of T cell receptor beta chains from one sample in a study of cytomegalovirus exposure and HLA in healthy donors. The method was immunoSEQ multiplex PCR; TCRdb's version includes in-frame clones alone and lacks a portion of them. The sample yields about 100,000 clones, around 79% seen once. The specimen was PBMCs. The source is a woman aged 40 to 50 in good health and CMV-seronegative. Each CDR3 is given with its conserved first and last residue. A D gene is named only where the DNA matches it firmly. Clone sizes are given selectively: once, few, many, or a class where the clone is expanded.

cdr3_length: 16; v_call: TRBV5-6; d_call: .; j_call: TRBJ2-3; clone_size: few; cdr3_nt: TGTGCCAGCACCCCGTTGCCAGGGTCAAACTGGGATACGCAGTATTTT; cdr3_aa: CASTPLPGSNWDTQYF
cdr3_length: 13; v_call: TRBV19; d_call: TRBD1; j_call: TRBJ2-1; clone_size: .; cdr3_nt: TGTGCCAGTAGTACGTTCACAGGGGGTGAGCAGTTCTTC; cdr3_aa: CASSTFTGGEQFF
cdr3_length: 15; v_call: TRBV28; d_call: TRBD1; j_call: TRBJ1-4; clone_size: .; cdr3_nt: TGTGCCAGCAGTTCCACAGGGGGTCTTGCGGAAAAACTGTTTTTT; cdr3_aa: CASSSTGGLAEKLFF
cdr3_length: 16; v_call: TRBV18; d_call: .; j_call: TRBJ1-1; clone_size: .; cdr3_nt: TGTGCCAGCTCACCATGGGGGGTGTCAGACAACACTGAAGCTTTCTTT; cdr3_aa: CASSPWGVSDNTEAFF
cdr3_length: 12; v_call: TRBV5-4; d_call: .; j_call: TRBJ1-1; clone_size: once; cdr3_nt: TGTGCCAGCAGCTTGGTCGGCACTGAAGCTTTCTTT; cdr3_aa: CASSLVGTEAFF
cdr3_length: 18; v_call: TRBV7-2; d_call: TRBD2; j_call: TRBJ2-5; clone_size: once; cdr3_nt: TGTGCCAGCAGCTTCTCGACTAGCGGGGGGGCAAGGCAAGAGACCCAGTACTTC; cdr3_aa: CASSFSTSGGARQETQYF
cdr3_length: 14; v_call: TRBV30; d_call: TRBD1; j_call: TRBJ2-7; clone_size: .; cdr3_nt: TGTGCCTGGAGTGCCGGGACAGGGGGCTACGAGCAGTACTTC; cdr3_aa: CAWSAGTGGYEQYF
cdr3_length: 18; v_call: TRBV13; d_call: .; j_call: TRBJ2-2; clone_size: .; cdr3_nt: TGTGCCAGCAGCTTAGTGGTTGCAACCCCGCCGAACACCGGGGAGCTGTTTTTT; cdr3_aa: CASSLVVATPPNTGELFF
cdr3_length: 16; v_call: TRBV4-1; d_call: .; j_call: TRBJ2-7; clone_size: .; cdr3_nt: TGCGCCAGCAGCCAAGATGACAGAAGATACGCCTACGAGCAGTACTTC; cdr3_aa: CASSQDDRRYAYEQYF
cdr3_length: 16; v_call: TRBV7-2; d_call: TRBD1; j_call: TRBJ1-2; clone_size: .; cdr3_nt: TGTGCCAGCAGAGCCGGCTCAGGGGGTTATAACTATGGCTACACCTTC; cdr3_aa: CASRAGSGGYNYGYTF
cdr3_length: 15; v_call: TRBV7-2; d_call: TRBD2; j_call: TRBJ2-1; clone_size: .; cdr3_nt: TGTGCCAGCAGCTTAGGAGGGAGGGTTGGTTCTAAGCAGTTCTTC; cdr3_aa: CASSLGGRVGSKQFF
cdr3_length: 14; v_call: TRBV19; d_call: .; j_call: TRBJ2-5; clone_size: .; cdr3_nt: TGTGCCAGTAGCATGACCAACAGGGAAGAGACCCAGTACTTC; cdr3_aa: CASSMTNREETQYF
cdr3_length: 15; v_call: TRBV6-4; d_call: .; j_call: TRBJ2-3; clone_size: .; cdr3_nt: TGTGCCAGCGCCATCGAGGGGGGGGACACAGATACGCAGTATTTT; cdr3_aa: CASAIEGGDTDTQYF
cdr3_length: 15; v_call: TRBV30; d_call: TRBD1; j_call: TRBJ2-7; clone_size: .; cdr3_nt: TGTGCCTGGAGGAACAGGGGCGAGCAGACCTACGAGCAGTACTTC; cdr3_aa: CAWRNRGEQTYEQYF
cdr3_length: 13; v_call: TRBV29-1; d_call: .; j_call: TRBJ2-1; clone_size: .; cdr3_nt: TGCAGCGTTCCCAGGGCCTCCTACAATGAGCAGTTCTTC; cdr3_aa: CSVPRASYNEQFF
cdr3_length: 15; v_call: TRBV7-6; d_call: .; j_call: TRBJ1-1; clone_size: once; cdr3_nt: TGTGCCAGCAGCTTAAATGCAGGGGCGAACACTGAAGCTTTCTTT; cdr3_aa: CASSLNAGANTEAFF
cdr3_length: 17; v_call: TRBV4-3; d_call: TRBD2; j_call: TRBJ2-2; clone_size: .; cdr3_nt: TGCGCCAGCAGCCGCCGAGGACTAGCGGGGGGGCCCGGGGAGCTGTTTTTT; cdr3_aa: CASSRRGLAGGPGELFF
cdr3_length: 16; v_call: TRBV27; d_call: TRBD2; j_call: TRBJ2-5; clone_size: few; cdr3_nt: TGTGCCAGCAGTTTACGAGCGGGAGGGCCAGGAGAGACCCAGTACTTC; cdr3_aa: CASSLRAGGPGETQYF
cdr3_length: 17; v_call: TRBV4-3; d_call: TRBD1; j_call: TRBJ2-1; clone_size: .; cdr3_nt: TGCGCCAGCAGCCAAGTTCCCGGGACAGGGACCTACAATGAGCAGTTCTTC; cdr3_aa: CASSQVPGTGTYNEQFF
cdr3_length: 15; v_call: TRBV28; d_call: TRBD1; j_call: TRBJ1-5; clone_size: once; cdr3_nt: TGTGCCAGCAGTCTCGGACAGGGAACGAATCAGCCCCAGCATTTT; cdr3_aa: CASSLGQGTNQPQHF
cdr3_length: 15; v_call: TRBV30; d_call: TRBD2; j_call: TRBJ2-3; clone_size: .; cdr3_nt: TGTGCCTGGAGCGGGGGGTCGCTGGTTCTCGATACGCAGTATTTT; cdr3_aa: CAWSGGSLVLDTQYF
cdr3_length: 13; v_call: TRBV2; d_call: TRBD2; j_call: TRBJ2-1; clone_size: .; cdr3_nt: TGTGCCAGCAGGACTAGCGAATACAATGAGCAGTTCTTC; cdr3_aa: CASRTSEYNEQFF
cdr3_length: 12; v_call: TRBV18; d_call: TRBD2; j_call: TRBJ2-1; clone_size: .; cdr3_nt: TGTGCCAGCTCACCAGCGGGAGGGCTACAGTTCTTC; cdr3_aa: CASSPAGGLQFF
cdr3_length: 14; v_call: TRBV7-9; d_call: .; j_call: TRBJ2-7; clone_size: few; cdr3_nt: TGTGCCAGCAGCCCTGGACTTGCATCCTACGAGCAGTACTTC; cdr3_aa: CASSPGLASYEQYF
cdr3_length: 13; v_call: TRBV7-9; d_call: .; j_call: TRBJ2-7; clone_size: .; cdr3_nt: TGTGCCAGCAGCTCGGCGGGGTTTTACGAGCAGTACTTC; cdr3_aa: CASSSAGFYEQYF
cdr3_length: 15; v_call: TRBV5-1; d_call: TRBD1; j_call: TRBJ1-3; clone_size: .; cdr3_nt: TGCGCCAGCAGCTCTACAGGGGGCTCTGGAAACACCATATATTTT; cdr3_aa: CASSSTGGSGNTIYF
cdr3_length: 15; v_call: TRBV15; d_call: .; j_call: TRBJ2-2; clone_size: .; cdr3_nt: TGTGCCACCAGCAGAGATCGCGGGAACACCGGGGAGCTGTTTTTT; cdr3_aa: CATSRDRGNTGELFF